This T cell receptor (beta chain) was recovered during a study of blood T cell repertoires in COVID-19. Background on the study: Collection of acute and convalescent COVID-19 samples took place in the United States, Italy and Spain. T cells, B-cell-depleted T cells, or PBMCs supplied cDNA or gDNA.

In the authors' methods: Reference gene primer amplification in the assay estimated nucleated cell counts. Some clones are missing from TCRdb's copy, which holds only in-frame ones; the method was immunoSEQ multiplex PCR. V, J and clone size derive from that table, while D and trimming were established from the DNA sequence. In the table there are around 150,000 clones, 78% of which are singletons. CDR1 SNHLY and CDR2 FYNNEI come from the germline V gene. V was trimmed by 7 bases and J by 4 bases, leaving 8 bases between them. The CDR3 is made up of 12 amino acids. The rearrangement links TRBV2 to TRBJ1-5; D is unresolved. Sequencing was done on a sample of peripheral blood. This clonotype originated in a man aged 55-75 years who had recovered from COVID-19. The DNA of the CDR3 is TGTGCCAGCAACTTGAGGAATCAGCCCCAGCATTTT. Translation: CASNLRNQPQHF.